This paragraph covers one TCR beta chain sequence. Antigen specificity is unknown. The data were taken from a study of shared clonotypes between healthy human individuals. Study information: For every donor, three CD4 naive, three CD4 memory, two CD8 naive and one CD8 memory plates were used.

TCRdb keeps only in-frame clones here, not all; method: immunoSEQ multiplex PCR. This table holds 1,500,000 or so clones, approximately 98.5% found once. Study outcomes and limitations: Rarefaction demonstrated incomplete sorted-subset sequencing despite large depth. Non-shared clonotypes had lower generation probabilities than those shared by all four donors.

The sample was naive CD4+ T cells sorted from blood. Described subset: CD45RA+ positively selected. The receptor comes from a man aged 25 to 45 in good health.

The CDR3 bases are TGTGCCAGCAGTTACAGGGAGTCCTACGAGCAGTACTTC. This codes for CASSYRESYEQYF. This sequence joins TRBV5-4 and TRBJ2-7; D is perhaps TRBD1 (6 bases). CDR1 and CDR2 (germline): SGHNT, YYREEE (reference sequence). V was cut by 5 bases and J by 1 base, with 10 bases left in between. This CDR3 has 13 residues. Full variable domain (missing parts from reference TRBV5-4 and TRBJ2-7): ETGVTQSPTHLIKTRGQQVTLRCSSQSGHNTVSWYQQALGQGPQFIFQYYREEENGRGNFPPRFSGLQFPNYSSELNVNALELDDSALYLCASSYRESYEQYFGPGTRLTVT.